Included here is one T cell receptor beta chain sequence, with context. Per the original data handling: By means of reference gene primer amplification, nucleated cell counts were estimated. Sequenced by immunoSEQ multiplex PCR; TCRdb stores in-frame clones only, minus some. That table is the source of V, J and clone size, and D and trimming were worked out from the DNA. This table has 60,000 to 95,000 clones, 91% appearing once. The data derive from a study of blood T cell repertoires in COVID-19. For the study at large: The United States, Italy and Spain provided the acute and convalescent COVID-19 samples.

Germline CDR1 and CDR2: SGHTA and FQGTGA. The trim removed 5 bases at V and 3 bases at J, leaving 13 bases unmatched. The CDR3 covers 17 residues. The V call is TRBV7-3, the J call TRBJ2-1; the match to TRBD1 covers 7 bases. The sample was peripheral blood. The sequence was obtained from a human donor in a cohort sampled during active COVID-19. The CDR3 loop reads CASSQGNRDRNYNEQFF. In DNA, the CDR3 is TGTGCCAGCAGCCAGGGGAATCGGGACAGAAACTACAATGAGCAGTTCTTC.